Listed below are T cell receptor beta chains from one sample, sequenced in a study of long-term antiretroviral therapy in people with HIV. TCRdb's copy holds only in-frame clones and misses some; the assay was immunoSEQ multiplex PCR. The sample has about 20,000 clones, roughly 84% seen once. Sample: unsorted PBMCs, taken around 2.5 years after starting antiretroviral therapy. The receptor source for this set is a man in his forties with HIV. Both conserved end residues are part of each CDR3. The order of the fields is CDR3 length, clone size, D gene, J gene, V gene, CDR3 DNA, CDR3 protein. D genes are given only for firm matches. Clone size is stated in some rows and not others, as once, few, many or a class when expanded.

12 | . | . | TRBJ2-7 | TRBV11-2 | TGTGCCAGCAGCTTAACTAGCCGCGAGCAGTACTTC | CASSLTSREQYF
17 | . | TRBD1 | TRBJ1-1 | TRBV5-1 | TGCGCCAGCAGCTTGGCCGGGACAGGGATTGGGAACACTGAAGCTTTCTTT | CASSLAGTGIGNTEAFF
14 | . | . | TRBJ2-5 | TRBV2 | TGTGCCAGCACCCGGGGGTTCCGGGGAGAGACCCAGTACTTC | CASTRGFRGETQYF
14 | once | . | TRBJ2-3 | TRBV29-1 | TGCAGCGTTGCCCTAGGAGGGGGCACAGATACGCAGTATTTT | CSVALGGGTDTQYF
14 | . | . | TRBJ1-2 | TRBV5-4 | TGTGCCAGCAGCTTGGCCGGGAGGGACTATGGCTACACCTTC | CASSLAGRDYGYTF
17 | . | TRBD2 | TRBJ2-5 | TRBV28 | TGTGCCAGCAGCGGGACTAGCGGGGGCGGGGGTCAGGAGACCCAGTACTTC | CASSGTSGGGGQETQYF
14 | . | . | TRBJ2-7 | TRBV27 | TGTGCCAGCAGCCCCGGGGGAAGTTCCTACGAGCAGTACTTC | CASSPGGSSYEQYF
19 | . | TRBD2 | TRBJ2-5 | TRBV5-1 | TGCGCCAGCAGCTTGGCGTCTAGCGGGAGAGTGGGGGGCCAAGAGACCCAGTACTTC | CASSLASSGRVGGQETQYF
13 | . | . | TRBJ2-5 | TRBV27 | TGTGCCAGCAGTTCCCAATGGGGGGAGACCCAGTACTTC | CASSSQWGETQYF
12 | . | . | TRBJ2-7 | TRBV11-3 | TGTGCCAGCAGCTTTAGGGGAGGCGAGCAGTACTTC | CASSFRGGEQYF
15 | . | TRBD2 | TRBJ2-1 | TRBV7-2 | TGTGCCAGCAGCTCACGGACTAGCGGGAAAAATGAGCAGTTCTTC | CASSSRTSGKNEQFF
12 | . | . | TRBJ2-7 | TRBV10-2 | TGCGCCAGCAGTGAGGCCCAATACGAGCAGTACTTC | CASSEAQYEQYF
12 | few | . | TRBJ2-7 | TRBV6-6 | TGTGCCAGCAGTGGGGATACCTACGAGCAGTACTTC | CASSGDTYEQYF
16 | . | TRBD2 | TRBJ2-3 | TRBV7-2 | TGTGCCAGCAGCTTAGGAGCGGGATCTAGCACAGATACGCAGTATTTT | CASSLGAGSSTDTQYF
18 | . | . | TRBJ1-3 | TRBV4-2 | TGTGCCAGCAGCCAAGGCGAGATGGGGCTTGGCTCTGGAAACACCATATATTTT | CASSQGEMGLGSGNTIYF
15 | . | . | TRBJ1-1 | TRBV9 | TGTGCCAGCAGCGCCACGCCGGCGGGGGCTTCTGAAGCTTTCTTT | CASSATPAGASEAFF
13 | . | TRBD2 | TRBJ2-7 | TRBV28 | TGTGCCAGCAGGGACGGGACTACCTACGAGCAGTACTTC | CASRDGTTYEQYF
14 | . | TRBD1 | TRBJ1-2 | TRBV19 | TGTGCCAGTACCACCGGACAGGGACACTATGGCTACACCTTC | CASTTGQGHYGYTF
17 | once | TRBD1 | TRBJ1-2 | TRBV5-1 | TGCGCCAGCAGCCGCACCGACAGGGGAAGTTATAACTATGGCTACACCTTC | CASSRTDRGSYNYGYTF
15 | . | . | TRBJ2-2 | TRBV4-2 | TGTGCCAGCAGCCAAGAAGTCGAACCTACCGGGGAGCTGTTTTTT | CASSQEVEPTGELFF
15 | . | . | TRBJ1-1 | TRBV9 | TGTGCCAGCAGCGTCAAGGGGACTATGAACACTGAAGCTTTCTTT | CASSVKGTMNTEAFF
12 | . | . | TRBJ2-7 | TRBV10-3 | TGTGCCATCAGTGGGGTATCCTACGAGCAGTACTTC | CAISGVSYEQYF
14 | . | . | TRBJ2-7 | TRBV7-2 | TGTGCCAGCAGCTTAGAGGGGGGCCCTAAAGAGCAGTACTTC | CASSLEGGPKEQYF
14 | . | . | TRBJ1-1 | TRBV5-1 | TGCGCCAGCAGCTTAACGACAGGGAACACTGAAGCTTTCTTT | CASSLTTGNTEAFF
15 | . | . | TRBJ1-4 | TRBV6-5 | TGTGCCAGCAGTTCGGCTGGCTGGGTCGCCGAAAAACTGTTTTTT | CASSSAGWVAEKLFF
18 | . | . | TRBJ2-3 | TRBV10-2 | TGCGCCAGCAGTGAATCATTAACGGCCCTAGACTTCACAGATACGCAGTATTTT | CASSESLTALDFTDTQYF
15 | . | TRBD1 | TRBJ1-5 | TRBV6-5 | TGTGCCACTCCCCGGGGACAGCCACTCAATCAGCCCCAGCATTTT | CATPRGQPLNQPQHF
12 | . | . | TRBJ1-5 | TRBV28 | TGTGCCAGCAGTTTAACCCCTCAGCCCCAGCATTTT | CASSLTPQPQHF
14 | . | TRBD1 | TRBJ2-7 | TRBV6-1 | TGTGCCAGCAGCCAACCGGGACAGTCCTACGAGCAGTACTTC | CASSQPGQSYEQYF
13 | . | . | TRBJ1-1 | TRBV5-5 | TGTGCCAGCACAGGCGGGGGTGCGGCTGAAGCTTTCTTT | CASTGGGAAEAFF
14 | . | . | TRBJ2-2 | TRBV11-2 | TGTGCCAGCAGCCAGGGACCGACCTCCGGGGAGCTGTTTTTT | CASSQGPTSGELFF
14 | few | . | TRBJ1-5 | TRBV2 | TGTGCCAGCACCCAAGAGGGGGGCGGTCAGCCCCAGCATTTT | CASTQEGGGQPQHF
11 | . | . | TRBJ1-2 | TRBV10-1 | TGCGCCAGAGACGGCTTTAATGGCTACACCTTC | CARDGFNGYTF
16 | . | . | TRBJ1-2 | TRBV18 | TGTGCCAGCTCACCAGAATACAGTCGGGAAGGGAATGGCTACACCTTC | CASSPEYSREGNGYTF
14 | . | . | TRBJ2-7 | TRBV10-3 | TGTGCCATCAGTGACCCAAAAGACAGCTACGAGCAGTACTTC | CAISDPKDSYEQYF
15 | . | TRBD1 | TRBJ1-2 | TRBV5-4 | TGTGCCAGCAGCTTGGAGGGGGCAGTAGGCTATGGCTACACCTTC | CASSLEGAVGYGYTF
15 | once | . | TRBJ2-7 | TRBV21-1 | TGTGCCAGCAGCCTCCGGACTAGCGGGAGATACGAGCAGTACTTC | CASSLRTSGRYEQYF
15 | . | . | TRBJ1-2 | TRBV28 | TGTGCCAGCAGTGACGGACGGACCACTAACTATGGCTACACCTTC | CASSDGRTTNYGYTF
20 | once | TRBD2 | TRBJ2-1 | TRBV14 | TGTGCCAGCAGCCAAGATTGGACTAGCGGGAGCGGAAGCTCCTACAATGAGCAGTTCTTC | CASSQDWTSGSGSSYNEQFF
15 | . | TRBD2 | TRBJ2-1 | TRBV5-1 | TGCGCCAGCAGAGAGACTAGCGGGGGGGCCAATGAGCAGTTCTTC | CASRETSGGANEQFF
15 | . | . | TRBJ1-1 | TRBV7-9 | TGTGCCAGCAGCTTAGGGGCGGACTTGAACACTGAAGCTTTCTTT | CASSLGADLNTEAFF
18 | . | TRBD2 | TRBJ2-7 | TRBV7-9 | TGTGCCAGCAGCCCAGGCTCTTTGACGACTAGCGGCTCCTACGAGCAGTACTTC | CASSPGSLTTSGSYEQYF
14 | . | TRBD1 | TRBJ2-1 | TRBV7-9 | TGTGCCAGCAGCCCACCGGGACAGTTAAATGAGCAGTTCTTC | CASSPPGQLNEQFF
14 | . | . | TRBJ1-3 | TRBV19 | TGTGCCAGTACCACCTCCCGGTCTGGAAACACCATATATTTT | CASTTSRSGNTIYF
16 | . | TRBD1 | TRBJ1-3 | TRBV9 | TGTGCCAGCAGCGCGCTGCAGGGGGCGATTGGAAACACCATATATTTT | CASSALQGAIGNTIYF
14 | . | . | TRBJ1-5 | TRBV10-2 | TGCGCCAGCAGTGAGACGGCGGGAGATCAGCCCCAGCATTTT | CASSETAGDQPQHF
15 | . | . | TRBJ1-1 | TRBV28 | TGTGCCAGCAGTTCCCTCGACTGGTCCGTCACTGAAGCTTTCTTT | CASSSLDWSVTEAFF
15 | . | TRBD1 | TRBJ1-5 | TRBV5-8 | TGTGCCAGCAGCTGGACAGGGGCAAGCAATCAGCCCCAGCATTTT | CASSWTGASNQPQHF
13 | . | . | TRBJ1-1 | TRBV2 | TGTGCCAGCACCGCAGGGACCAACACTGAAGCTTTCTTT | CASTAGTNTEAFF
16 | once | . | TRBJ1-5 | TRBV19 | TGTGCCAGTAGTATTTATGACACAGGGTCAAATCAGCCCCAGCATTTT | CASSIYDTGSNQPQHF
12 | . | TRBD2 | TRBJ2-7 | TRBV2 | TGTGCCAGCACCCTAGCGGGAGACGAGCAGTACTTC | CASTLAGDEQYF
16 | . | . | TRBJ1-2 | TRBV4-2 | TGTGCCAGCAGCCAAGATCTAGGGCAGGGCAACTATGGCTACACCTTC | CASSQDLGQGNYGYTF
14 | . | . | TRBJ2-1 | TRBV6-1 | TGTGCCAGCAGTGAACGGAGGACCTACAATGAGCAGTTCTTC | CASSERRTYNEQFF
14 | . | . | TRBJ2-7 | TRBV5-1 | TGCGCCAGCAGCTTGTACAACCCTCCCTACGAGCAGTACTTC | CASSLYNPPYEQYF